The 14 T cell receptor beta chains below come from one sample, sequenced in a study of control samples from healthy donors and cancer patients. Repertoires were generated with immunoSEQ multiplex PCR, while TCRdb's copy carries only in-frame clones and drops some. This table has around 130,000 clones, 85% to 90% appearing once. The sequencing sample was made of PBMCs. The receptors come from a man aged 50-59 years with head and neck cancer.

V gene TRBV5-1 combines with J gene TRBJ2-1; possible D gene TRBD1, 5 bases. Germline values: CDR1 SGHRS, CDR2 YFSETQ. The CDR3 extends over 14 amino acids. V was trimmed by 0 bases and J by 7 bases, leaving 11 bases between them. The CDR3 here is CASSLGRATNEQFF. The CDR3 coding sequence is TGCGCCAGCAGCTTGGGCAGGGCGACGAATGAGCAGTTCTTC.

This clone has more than one count but fewer than ten. The CDR3 region has the DNA TGCGCCAGCAGCTTGGGAGAGAACTGGGACACAGATACGCAGTATTTT. This sequence encodes CASSLGENWDTDTQYF. The rearrangement joins TRBV5-1 to TRBJ2-3, with D unresolved. Germline lookup yields CDR1 SGHRS and CDR2 YFSETQ. The V end was cut by 0 bases, the J end by 2 bases, with 13 bases between. The CDR3 has 16 amino acids.

The CDR3 region is CASSLSGPNTGELFF. The CDR3 bases are TGTGCCAGCAGCTTATCAGGGCCCAACACCGGGGAGCTGTTTTTT. The rearrangement links TRBV7-3 to TRBJ2-2; D may be TRBD1 (5 bases). The CDR3 runs to 15 residues. V shed 2 bases and J shed 2 bases, with 9 bases lying between them. Per the germline V gene, CDR1 is SGHTA and CDR2 is FQGTGA.

The chain has TRBV30 and TRBJ1-2; a weak D match, TRBD1 (5 bases). V lost 0 bases, J lost 8 bases, and 10 bases lay in between. The germline V gene encodes CDR1 GTSNPN and CDR2 SVGIG (reference sequence). The CDR3 has 12 residues. In nucleotides, the CDR3 is TGTGCCTGGAGTGTAGGGGAGGACGGCTACACCTTC. Residues: CAWSVGEDGYTF.

This clone showed up just once. The V call is TRBV5-8, the J call TRBJ1-2; perhaps TRBD1 as D (5 bases). The germline gives CDR1 SGHTS, CDR2 YDEGEE. Between the trimmed V and J ends, which lost 3 bases and 0 bases, there was a span of 18 bases. This CDR3 is 17 amino acids long. The CDR3 is CASSSRGTYKTNYGYTF. For the CDR3, the DNA is TGTGCCAGCAGCTCCCGGGGGACTTACAAAACTAACTATGGCTACACCTTC.

The chain is built from TRBV7-9 and TRBJ2-5, with 7 bases matching TRBD1. CDR1 and CDR2 from the germline V gene are SEHNR and FQNEAQ (reference sequence). V was clipped by 6 bases and J by 5 bases; unmatched bases: 21. CDR3 length: 18 residues. CDR3 loop: CASSPAEGWQGDRETQYF. The CDR3 DNA follows: TGTGCCAGCAGTCCCGCTGAGGGGTGGCAGGGGGACCGGGAGACCCAGTACTTC.

The chain employs TRBV7-2 and TRBJ2-3, with D possibly being TRBD1 (6 bases). Trimming removed 2 bases at V and 11 bases at J, with 17 bases between. Germline lookup yields CDR1 SGHTA and CDR2 FQGNSA. CDR3 length: 14 amino acids. CDR3 nucleotides: TGTGCCAGCAGCTTAACCGGACAGCTTACTATGCAGTATTTT. Amino acid sequence: CASSLTGQLTMQYF.

V usage is TRBV27 and J usage is TRBJ2-7; 11 bases map to TRBD2. Germline CDR1 reads MNHEY; CDR2 reads SMNVEV (reference sequence). V lost 5 bases, J lost 3 bases, and 18 bases stayed unmatched. CDR3 length equals 19 residues. In nucleotides, the CDR3 is TGTGCCAGCAGTGTCTCCGGGACAGGCACTAGCGGGAGAGACTACGAGCAGTACTTC. Protein sequence: CASSVSGTGTSGRDYEQYF.

V gene TRBV19 combines with J gene TRBJ2-7; D is ambiguous. The germline gives CDR1 LNHDA, CDR2 SQIVND (reference sequence). V was pared by 6 bases and J by 0 bases, with 12 bases between. CDR3 length: 14 amino acids. The CDR3 spells CASSPQRYSYEQYF. DNA of the CDR3: TGTGCCAGTAGCCCACAACGTTACTCCTACGAGCAGTACTTC.

The rearrangement links TRBV27 to TRBJ2-2; maybe TRBD2 (6 bases). The CDR3 has 14 amino acids. V lost 5 bases and J 6 bases, leaving 13 bases between the germline ends. CDR1 MNHEY and CDR2 SMNVEV come from the germline V gene (reference sequence). The CDR3 DNA reads TGTGCCAGCAGTCCCCCGACTAGTCCCGGGGAGCTGTTTTTT. It is translated as CASSPPTSPGELFF.

CDR3 sequence: CASSTPYEQYF. The CDR3, as DNA: TGTGCCAGTTCAACTCCCTACGAGCAGTACTTC. The chain recombines TRBV28 with TRBJ2-7; D call uncertain. V shed 9 bases and J shed 2 bases, with 8 bases lying between them. The V gene's germline CDR1 is MDHEN and CDR2 SYDVKM. This CDR3 spans 11 amino acids. Combining the CDR3 with reference TRBV28 and TRBJ2-7 gives the whole variable domain DVKVTQSSRYLVKRTGEKVFLECVQDMDHENMFWYRQDPGLGLRLIYFSYDVKMKEKGDIPEGYSVSREKKERFSLILESASTNQTSMYLCASSTPYEQYFGPGTRLTVT.

The chain links TRBV29-1 to TRBJ2-7; TRBD1 matches 7 bases. In germline, CDR1 is SQVTM, CDR2 ANQGSEA. V lost 7 bases and J lost 3; bases outside the gene matches: 6. The CDR3 has 12 amino acids. This chain's CDR3 is CSGGQVIYEQYF. The CDR3 DNA sequence: TGCAGCGGAGGACAGGTAATCTACGAGCAGTACTTC.

The chain carries TRBV3-1 (or the pseudogene TRBV3-2) and TRBJ1-2; D remains ambiguous. Deletions cut 4 bases from V and 6 bases from J, with 9 bases between. Per the germline V gene, CDR1 is LGHDT and CDR2 is YNNKEL (reference sequence). The CDR3 runs to 12 residues. The CDR3 is CASSLLDNGYTF. DNA of the CDR3: TGTGCCAGCAGCCTCCTCGATAATGGCTACACCTTC.

This chain joins TRBV19 and TRBJ1-5, with D maybe TRBD1 (6 bases). The CDR3 has 14 amino acids. CDR1 and CDR2 (germline): LNHDA, SQIVND (reference sequence). V was pared by 5 bases and J by 6 bases, with 14 bases between. In DNA, the CDR3 is TGTGCCAGTAGTTCTCAACACAGGGTTCAGCCCCAGCATTTT. Amino acid sequence: CASSSQHRVQPQHF.